This T cell receptor (beta chain) was identified in a study of OX40 agonist ivuxolimab in advanced cancers. In the study overall: Patients were dosed intravenously with ivuxolimab at 0.01 to 10 mg/kg every 2 weeks.

CDR3 length: 14 residues. V trimming: 5 bases; J trimming: 6 bases; junction bases outside the gene matches: 5. Germline CDR1 reads SGHTS; CDR2 reads YDEGEE. Profiled with immunoSEQ multiplex PCR; TCRdb holds only in-frame clones, not every one. Of 80,000 or so clones in the sample, roughly nine tenths were seen once. Specimen: CD4+ or CD8+ T cells sorted from blood, collected in a trial of the OX40 agonist ivuxolimab. The V call is TRBV5-8, the J call TRBJ2-1, with 10 bases lining up with TRBD1. The origin of this receptor is an adult with an advanced solid tumor such as melanoma, head and neck, liver or kidney cancer. As DNA, the CDR3 is TGTGCCAGCAGTTACAGGACAGGGGGCAATGAGCAGTTCTTC. Its protein is CASSYRTGGNEQFF.